The rows below give T cell receptor beta chains drawn from one sample of a study of blood T cell repertoires in COVID-19. Using immunoSEQ multiplex PCR, the repertoire was profiled, and TCRdb retains in-frame clones only, with some absent. The sample holds about 35,000 clones; around 80% are singletons and the top ten take about 38%. The sample was peripheral blood. These receptors were obtained from an elderly man with active or convalescent COVID-19. CDR3s include the opening cysteine and the closing phenylalanine or tryptophan. D genes are given only for firm matches. Some rows mark clone size as missing; the rest say once, few, many or name a class of expanded clone.

size	V	D	J	DNA	CDR3
-	TRBV30	TRBD2	TRBJ2-5	TGTGCCTGGAGTAACGGGGCTAGCGGGGGGGACCAAGAGACCCAGTACTTC	CAWSNGASGGDQETQYF
-	TRBV18	TRBD1	TRBJ1-2	TGTGCCAGCGCGCTCGACAGGGTACGGGGCTACACCTTC	CASALDRVRGYTF
few	TRBV28	-	TRBJ2-7	TGTGCCTCCGGGACATCAACCTACGAGCAGTACTTC	CASGTSTYEQYF
few	TRBV11-3	TRBD1	TRBJ2-5	TGTGCCAGCAGCATGCGACAGGGGGAAAAGACCCAGTACTTC	CASSMRQGEKTQYF
-	TRBV11-3	TRBD1	TRBJ1-2	TGTGCCAGCAGCGACAGGGTGGGCTACACCTTC	CASSDRVGYTF
-	TRBV19	TRBD2	TRBJ2-7	TGTGCCAGTAGTGGGACCCTAAATGAGCGGGAGGACCCAAAGGTGCCCTACGAGCAGTACTTC	CASSGTLNEREDPKVPYEQYF
-	TRBV30	-	TRBJ1-1	TGTGCCTGGAGTGAGACAGCGCTGAACACTGAAGCTTTCTTT	CAWSETALNTEAFF
-	TRBV6-5	-	TRBJ1-2	TGTGCCAGCAGTCCACAGGTGAACTATGGCTACACCTTC	CASSPQVNYGYTF
few	TRBV28	-	TRBJ2-1	TGTGCCAGCAGTCGGGAGATAAATGAGCAGTTCTTC	CASSREINEQFF
-	TRBV6-1	TRBD1	TRBJ1-5	TGTGCCAGCAGTGGGCCAACAGGGGGCTGGGGTCAGCCCCAGCATTTT	CASSGPTGGWGQPQHF
once	TRBV28	-	TRBJ1-2	TGTGCCAGCAGCTACTCGAGGGCGTCGTATGGCTACACCTTC	CASSYSRASYGYTF
once	TRBV2	TRBD2	TRBJ2-1	TGTGCCAGCACCCCGGGACTAGCGGGAGACAATGAGCAGTTCTTC	CASTPGLAGDNEQFF
-	TRBV7-3	-	TRBJ2-3	TGTGCCAGCAGCTTAACCCGGAGCACAGATACGCAGTATTTT	CASSLTRSTDTQYF
-	TRBV5-1	TRBD1	TRBJ1-5	TGCGCCAGCAGCTTGGGACAGGGGATTCAGCCCCAGCATTTT	CASSLGQGIQPQHF
-	TRBV5-4	-	TRBJ2-1	TGTGCCAGCAGCACCACAGGGCCCAATGAGCAGTTCTTC	CASSTTGPNEQFF
-	TRBV24-1	TRBD2	TRBJ2-7	TGTGCCACCAGTGACGACCGGAGCGGGAGTTACGAGCAGTACTTC	CATSDDRSGSYEQYF
-	TRBV7-8	-	TRBJ1-2	TGTGCCAGCAGCTTAGCGCAAGGGGGATATGGCTACACCTTC	CASSLAQGGYGYTF
-	TRBV28	-	TRBJ2-4	TGTGCCAGCAGTTTGGGACAAGGAAACATTCAGTACTTC	CASSLGQGNIQYF
-	TRBV5-6	-	TRBJ1-2	TGTGCCAGCAGCCGACAGGCCTATGGCTACACCTTC	CASSRQAYGYTF
few	TRBV3-1/TRBV3-2	TRBD1	TRBJ2-7	TGTGCCAGCAGCCCATCGGACAGGGGGCGGTACGAGCAGTACTTC	CASSPSDRGRYEQYF
-	TRBV27	-	TRBJ2-7	TGTGCCAGCAGTTTAACCTCGGGAGCTTACGAGCAGTACTTC	CASSLTSGAYEQYF
-	TRBV5-1	TRBD1	TRBJ2-1	TGCGCCAGCAGCCTCGGACAGGGTTTCAATGAGCAGTTCTTC	CASSLGQGFNEQFF
-	TRBV28	-	TRBJ1-5	TGTGCCACTGCGGTATTGGGCAATCAGCCCCAGCATTTT	CATAVLGNQPQHF
-	TRBV7-9	-	TRBJ2-4	TGTGCCAGCAGAACTGCCGGGGACATTCAGTACTTC	CASRTAGDIQYF
-	TRBV21-1	-	TRBJ2-7	TGTGCCAGCAGCAAAAAGCCCCCTAGCGGGGGCGATGCTAGTAGTTACGAGCAGTACTTC	CASSKKPPSGGDASSYEQYF
few	TRBV7-3	TRBD2	TRBJ2-5	TGTGCCAGCAGCTTAAACGGCGGGAGTGAGACCCAGTACTTC	CASSLNGGSETQYF
-	TRBV19	-	TRBJ1-2	TGTGCCAGTAGTATGCAGGAGGGTGGCTACACCTTC	CASSMQEGGYTF
-	TRBV27	TRBD1	TRBJ2-3	TGTGCCAGCAGTCTAACCCGGGACAGGAGCCAGGATACGCAGTATTTT	CASSLTRDRSQDTQYF
few	TRBV28	TRBD1	TRBJ1-1	TGTGCCAGCAGACTCCGGGACAGGGGGTACACTGAAGCTTTCTTT	CASRLRDRGYTEAFF
once	TRBV24-1	TRBD1	TRBJ2-5	TGTGCCACCAGTGACATACAGGGGCTCCAAGAGACCCAGTACTTC	CATSDIQGLQETQYF
-	TRBV6-5	TRBD2	TRBJ2-7	TGTGCCAGCAGTTCTCGGACTAGCGGGACCTCCTACGAGCAGTACTTC	CASSSRTSGTSYEQYF
-	TRBV5-4	TRBD2	TRBJ2-1	TGTGCCAGCAGCTTCCTAGCGGGAGCAGGAGATGAGCAGTTCTTC	CASSFLAGAGDEQFF
once	TRBV11-3	-	TRBJ2-5	TGTGCCAGCAGCTTAGGGAGTAGGGGGGGCCGAGAGACCCAGTACTTC	CASSLGSRGGRETQYF
-	TRBV4-3	TRBD1	TRBJ1-2	TGCGCCAGCAGCCAAGATACAGGGGGGAACTATGGCTACACCTTC	CASSQDTGGNYGYTF